This T cell receptor beta chain was identified in a study of T cell repertoires in cytomegalovirus infection. Study overall: The public TCR beta signatures pointed to both CMV infection and matching HLA type.

Using its own MiXCR run on the reads, TCRdb lists one record per CDR3 protein. This sample yields 300,000 to 400,000 distinct CDR3 sequences, of which over 7.5% are seen a single time; about 4.5% belongs to the top ten. Overall study findings and caveats: HLA-C-restricted CMV-specific TCR beta clonotypes were dominant in the ex vivo response. Totalled public TCR beta family frequency picked out people who carried CMV plus the relevant HLA.

In regard to this clonotype: The antigen is not known.

The CDR3 covers 15 residues. The junction had 12 bases not matched to a gene; V was cut back by 4 bases and J by 10 bases. Germline CDR1 and CDR2: DFQATT and SNEGSKA (reference sequence). This chain uses TRBV20-1 with TRBJ2-1; 11 bases are a match to TRBD2. The source material was PBMCs. The clonotype comes from a human donor in good health (CMV status not recorded). Some clones in this sample may be carry-over from other donors' samples. CDR3 in DNA: TGCAGTGCTAATCTAGCGGGGGGAGATCTGGGGGAGCAGTTCTTC. Translating gives CSANLAGGDLGEQFF.